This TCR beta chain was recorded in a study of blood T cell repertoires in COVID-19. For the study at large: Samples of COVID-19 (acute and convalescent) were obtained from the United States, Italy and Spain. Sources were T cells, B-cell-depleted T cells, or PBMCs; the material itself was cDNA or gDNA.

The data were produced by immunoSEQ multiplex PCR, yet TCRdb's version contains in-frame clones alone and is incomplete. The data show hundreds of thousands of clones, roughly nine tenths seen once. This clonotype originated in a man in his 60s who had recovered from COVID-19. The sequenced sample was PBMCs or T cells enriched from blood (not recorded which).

The DNA for the CDR3 is TGTGCCAGCAGTTACCCTGACAGGGATTTTGGCTACACCTTC. As protein: CASSYPDRDFGYTF. V gene TRBV6-6 combines with J gene TRBJ1-2, with 7 bases aligning to TRBD1. Looked up from germline, CDR1 is MNHNY and CDR2 is SVGAGI (reference sequence). V lost 2 bases and J lost 7; bases outside the gene matches: 7. CDR3 length: 14 amino acids.